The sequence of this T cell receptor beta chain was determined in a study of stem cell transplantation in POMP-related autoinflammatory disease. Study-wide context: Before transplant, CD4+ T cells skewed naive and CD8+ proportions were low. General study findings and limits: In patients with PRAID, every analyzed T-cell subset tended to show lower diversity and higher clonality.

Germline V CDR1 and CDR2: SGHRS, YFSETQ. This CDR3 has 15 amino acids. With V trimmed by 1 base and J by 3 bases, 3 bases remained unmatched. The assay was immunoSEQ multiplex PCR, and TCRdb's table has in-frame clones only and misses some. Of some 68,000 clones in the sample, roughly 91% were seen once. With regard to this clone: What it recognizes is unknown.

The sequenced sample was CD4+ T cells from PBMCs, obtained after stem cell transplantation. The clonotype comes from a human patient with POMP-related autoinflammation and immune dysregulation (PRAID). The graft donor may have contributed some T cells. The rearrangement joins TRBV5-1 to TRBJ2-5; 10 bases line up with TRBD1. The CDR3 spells CASSLLGQGKETQYF. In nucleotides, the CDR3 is TGCGCCAGCAGCTTGTTGGGACAGGGGAAAGAGACCCAGTACTTC. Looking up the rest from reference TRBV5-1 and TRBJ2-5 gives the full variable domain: KAGVTQTPRYLIKTRGQQVTLSCSPISGHRSVSWYQQTPGQGLQFLFEYFSETQRNKGNFPGRFSGRQFSNSRSEMNVSTLELGDSALYLCASSLLGQGKETQYFGPGTRLLVL.